Below, one TCR beta chain is given with its context. The entry originates in a study of blood T cell repertoires in COVID-19. Study background: T cells, B-cell-depleted T cells, or PBMCs provided the cDNA or gDNA that served as material.

In the original processing: Amplification of reference gene primers was used by the study to estimate nucleated cell counts. Method: immunoSEQ multiplex PCR; TCRdb's copy keeps in-frame clones and lacks some. V, J and clone size are those of that table, while D and trimming were read from the DNA. The sample consists of some 150,000 clones, 80% of them appearing once. The germline V gene encodes CDR1 LNHDA and CDR2 SQIVND (reference sequence). The CDR3 runs 14 residues. V was shortened by 3 bases and J by 13 bases, with 18 bases between the two germline ends. The sequenced sample consisted of peripheral blood. The chain is built from TRBV19 and TRBJ2-2, with D hard to call. The receptor was derived from a man aged 55 to 70 with active or convalescent COVID-19. The CDR3 DNA follows: TGTGCCAGTAGTATTTCCGTCAGGCCCCCCGGGCTGTTTTTT. Protein sequence: CASSISVRPPGLFF.